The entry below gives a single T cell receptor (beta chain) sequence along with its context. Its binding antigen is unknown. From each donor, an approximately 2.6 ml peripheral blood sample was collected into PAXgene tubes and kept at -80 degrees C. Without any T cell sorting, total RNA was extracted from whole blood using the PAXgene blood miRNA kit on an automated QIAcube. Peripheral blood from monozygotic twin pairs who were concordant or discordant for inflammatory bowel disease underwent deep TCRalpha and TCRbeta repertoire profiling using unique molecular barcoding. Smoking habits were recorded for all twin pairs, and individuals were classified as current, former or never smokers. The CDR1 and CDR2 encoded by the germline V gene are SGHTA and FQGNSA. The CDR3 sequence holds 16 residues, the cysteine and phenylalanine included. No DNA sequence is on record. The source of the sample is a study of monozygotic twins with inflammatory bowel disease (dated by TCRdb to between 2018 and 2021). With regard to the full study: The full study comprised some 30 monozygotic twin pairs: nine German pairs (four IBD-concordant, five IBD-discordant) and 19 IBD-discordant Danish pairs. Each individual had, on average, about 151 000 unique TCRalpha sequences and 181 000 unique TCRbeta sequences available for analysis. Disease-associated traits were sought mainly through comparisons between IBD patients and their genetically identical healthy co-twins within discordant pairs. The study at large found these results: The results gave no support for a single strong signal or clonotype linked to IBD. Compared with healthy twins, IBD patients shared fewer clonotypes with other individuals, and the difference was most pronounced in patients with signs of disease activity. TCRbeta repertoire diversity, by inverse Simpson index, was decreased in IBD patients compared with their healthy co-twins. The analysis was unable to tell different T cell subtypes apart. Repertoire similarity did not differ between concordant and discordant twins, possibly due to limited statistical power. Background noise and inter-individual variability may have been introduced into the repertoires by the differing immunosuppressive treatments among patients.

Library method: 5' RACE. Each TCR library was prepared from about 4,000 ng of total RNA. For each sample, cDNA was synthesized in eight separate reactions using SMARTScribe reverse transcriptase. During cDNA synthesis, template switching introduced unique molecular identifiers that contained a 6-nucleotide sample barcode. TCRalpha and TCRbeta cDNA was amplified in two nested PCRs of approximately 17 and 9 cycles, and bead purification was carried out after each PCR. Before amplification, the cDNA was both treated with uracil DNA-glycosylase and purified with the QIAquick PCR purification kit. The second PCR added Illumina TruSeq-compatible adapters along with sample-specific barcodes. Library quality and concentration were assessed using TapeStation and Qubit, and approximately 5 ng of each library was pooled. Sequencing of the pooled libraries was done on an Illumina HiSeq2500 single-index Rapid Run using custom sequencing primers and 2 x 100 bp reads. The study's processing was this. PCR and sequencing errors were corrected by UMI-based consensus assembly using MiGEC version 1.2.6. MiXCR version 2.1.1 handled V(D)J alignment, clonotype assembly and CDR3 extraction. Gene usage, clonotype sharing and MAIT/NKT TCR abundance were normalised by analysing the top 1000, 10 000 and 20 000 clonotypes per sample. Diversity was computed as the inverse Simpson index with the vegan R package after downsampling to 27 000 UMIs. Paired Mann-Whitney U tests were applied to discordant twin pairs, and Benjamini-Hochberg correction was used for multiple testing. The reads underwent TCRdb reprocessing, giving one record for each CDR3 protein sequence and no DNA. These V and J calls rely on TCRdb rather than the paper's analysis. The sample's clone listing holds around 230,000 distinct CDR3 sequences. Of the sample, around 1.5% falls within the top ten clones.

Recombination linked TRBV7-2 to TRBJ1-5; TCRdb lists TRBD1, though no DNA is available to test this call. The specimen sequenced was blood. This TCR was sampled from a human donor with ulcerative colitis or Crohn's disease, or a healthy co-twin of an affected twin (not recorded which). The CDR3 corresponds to CASSHNQVGNNQPQHF.